The TCR beta chain under discussion was sequenced for a study of blood T cells in healthy people across ages. This clonotype has only a few counts. The CDR3 has 13 residues. In germline, CDR1 is SGHRS, CDR2 YFSETQ. With 1 base removed from V and 10 bases from J, the gap between germline ends came to 15 bases. A second roughly 6 to 11 cycle PCR used barcoded and J-beta primers. TCRdb passed the 5' RACE reads through MiXCR, listing each CDR3 protein once. The table includes hundreds of thousands of distinct CDR3 sequences, under 45% detected once. The clonotype was recovered from a man in his 60s in good health. The sequencing sample was made of blood. The chain carries TRBV5-1 and TRBJ2-7; D may be TRBD2 (5 bases). CDR3 DNA: TGCGCCAGCAGCTTGTCAGGAGAGGGAGATCAGTACTTC. Its translation is CASSLSGEGDQYF.